This T cell receptor beta chain originates from a study of neoadjuvant nivolumab and ipilimumab in lung cancer. Generated by immunoSEQ multiplex PCR, the TCRdb table keeps only in-frame clones and is missing some. Of more than 20,000 clones in the sample, around 83% are singletons; the top ten hold over 8%. This CDR3 contains 18 residues. With 4 bases clipped from V and 6 bases from J, the junction kept 17 bases outside the gene matches. Germline CDR1 and CDR2: SGHRS and YFSETQ. In its sample, this clone was seen once. The antigen remains undetermined. Regarding the study as a whole: Resected tumors had greater TCR richness and clonality than uninvolved lung. Only a single major-pathologic-response sample was available for clonality analysis.

The material sequenced was tumor tissue, taken after neoadjuvant nivolumab, alone or with ipilimumab, at or shortly before surgery. This TCR was recovered from an adult with non-small cell lung cancer. The chain employs TRBV5-1 and TRBJ2-2; the match to TRBD1 covers 8 bases. The CDR3 sequence is CASSLGAGGVGTAGELFF. The CDR3 DNA sequence: TGCGCCAGCAGCCTCGGAGCAGGGGGCGTCGGAACCGCCGGGGAGCTGTTTTTT.